Listed below are T cell receptor beta chains from one sample, sequenced in a study of cytomegalovirus exposure and HLA in healthy donors. Produced via immunoSEQ multiplex PCR; TCRdb's table is partial and in-frame only. Of about 130,000 clones in the sample, roughly 80% were seen once. Sequenced material: PBMCs. Receptors originate from a man younger than 35 in good health and CMV-seropositive. CDR3s include the opening cysteine and the closing phenylalanine or tryptophan. Fields, in order: V gene, J gene, clone size, D gene, CDR3 length, CDR3 protein, CDR3 DNA. D genes are given only for firm matches. A row's size may be missing; if present it is once, few, many or a size class.

TRBV6-5	TRBJ1-1	-	TRBD1	12	CASRDRVSEAFF	TGTGCCAGCAGGGACAGGGTCTCTGAAGCTTTCTTT
TRBV5-1	TRBJ2-2	once	-	15	CASSPDTPNTGELFF	TGCGCCAGCAGCCCGGACACCCCGAACACCGGGGAGCTGTTTTTT
TRBV27	TRBJ2-5	few	TRBD1	15	CASSLTTGGSETQYF	TGTGCCAGCAGTTTAACGACAGGGGGTTCAGAGACCCAGTACTTC
TRBV5-1	TRBJ2-1	once	-	12	CASSLGGVEQFF	TGCGCCAGCAGCTTGGGGGGGGTTGAGCAGTTCTTC
TRBV19	TRBJ1-5	few	-	17	CASSIGGSGSLNQPQHF	TGTGCCAGTAGTATTGGCGGTTCCGGAAGCCTAAATCAGCCCCAGCATTTT
TRBV21-1	TRBJ2-7	-	-	20	CASSKALVGQGRLLLNEQYF	TGTGCCAGCAGCAAAGCGCTCGTGGGACAGGGGCGCCTCTTACTGAACGAGCAGTACTTC
TRBV4-1	TRBJ1-2	-	-	14	CASSQVGRVDGYTF	TGCGCCAGCAGCCAAGTAGGCAGGGTTGATGGCTACACCTTC
TRBV29-1	TRBJ2-2	-	TRBD2	13	CSVGLAGAGELFF	TGCAGCGTTGGACTAGCGGGAGCCGGGGAGCTGTTTTTT
TRBV5-1	TRBJ2-5	-	TRBD2	14	CASGLGVGGVTQYF	TGCGCCAGCGGCTTAGGAGTCGGGGGGGTGACCCAGTACTTC
TRBV27	TRBJ2-5	-	-	15	CASSLRGIAIGTQYF	TGTGCCAGCAGTTTAAGAGGGATTGCCATTGGGACCCAGTACTTC
TRBV4-1	TRBJ2-7	once	-	13	CASSQPPGYEQYF	TGCGCCAGCAGCCAACCCCCCGGCTACGAGCAGTACTTC
TRBV27	TRBJ2-3	once	-	15	CASNPPGGDTDTQYF	TGTGCCAGCAACCCCCCGGGGGGCGACACAGATACGCAGTATTTT
TRBV9	TRBJ1-3	-	-	16	CASSPSPGYSGNTIYF	TGTGCCAGCAGCCCCTCTCCGGGGTACTCTGGAAACACCATATATTTT
TRBV7-9	TRBJ2-5	-	-	14	CASSLVGGQETQYF	TGTGCCAGCAGCTTAGTAGGGGGTCAAGAGACCCAGTACTTC
TRBV25-1	TRBJ1-1	-	TRBD1	15	CASSVGTGMNTEAFF	TGTGCCAGCAGTGTCGGGACAGGGATGAACACTGAAGCTTTCTTT
TRBV2	TRBJ2-7	-	TRBD1	14	CASKRDRGTYEQYF	TGTGCCAGCAAAAGGGACAGGGGTACCTACGAGCAGTACTTC
TRBV5-1	TRBJ1-4	-	-	14	CASSLGQDNEKLFF	TGCGCCAGCAGCTTGGGGCAGGATAATGAAAAACTGTTTTTT
TRBV12-5	TRBJ2-1	-	-	11	CASGQGHTEFF	TGTGCTAGTGGACAGGGACATACGGAGTTCTTC
TRBV5-1	TRBJ1-2	-	-	15	CASSLAVYRRVGYTF	TGCGCCAGCAGCTTGGCCGTCTATCGCAGGGTGGGCTACACCTTC
TRBV27	TRBJ2-1	-	-	12	CASSFGGNEQFF	TGTGCCAGCAGTTTTGGGGGGAATGAGCAGTTCTTC
TRBV2	TRBJ2-7	-	TRBD2	15	CASCPRGGGSYEQYF	TGTGCCAGCTGTCCCCGGGGCGGGGGCTCCTACGAGCAGTACTTC
TRBV27	TRBJ1-1	once	-	14	CASSLWQEGTEAFF	TGTGCCAGCAGTTTATGGCAGGAGGGGACTGAAGCTTTCTTT
TRBV14	TRBJ2-7	-	-	11	CASSRLSEQYF	TGTGCCAGCAGCAGACTGAGCGAGCAGTACTTC
TRBV5-4	TRBJ2-7	-	TRBD1	15	CASSLKPGQGYEQYF	TGTGCCAGCAGCTTGAAACCGGGACAGGGTTACGAGCAGTACTTC
TRBV6-1	TRBJ2-7	-	TRBD2	14	CASTMAGGFYEQYF	TGTGCCAGCACCATGGCGGGAGGGTTTTACGAGCAGTACTTC
TRBV9	TRBJ1-4	-	TRBD1	15	CASSISGTGHEKLFF	TGTGCCAGCAGCATTTCCGGGACAGGGCACGAAAAACTGTTTTTT
TRBV15	TRBJ2-5	-	-	13	CAISNGRQETQYF	TGTGCCATCAGCAATGGCAGACAAGAGACCCAGTACTTC
TRBV11-2	TRBJ2-5	-	-	14	CASSESRGLETQYF	TGTGCCAGCAGCGAGTCGCGGGGTTTAGAGACCCAGTACTTC
TRBV30	TRBJ2-7	-	-	13	CAWSVAGHYEQYF	TGTGCCTGGAGTGTAGCCGGACACTACGAGCAGTACTTC
TRBV2	TRBJ2-7	-	-	14	CASSFQGLNYEQYF	TGTGCCAGCAGTTTTCAGGGTCTCAACTACGAGCAGTACTTC
TRBV30	TRBJ1-1	-	-	13	CAWSDQGRTEAFF	TGTGCCTGGAGTGATCAGGGGCGGACTGAAGCTTTCTTT
TRBV7-9	TRBJ1-1	-	-	13	CASGGAENTEAFF	TGTGCCAGCGGGGGGGCGGAGAACACTGAAGCTTTCTTT
TRBV7-2	TRBJ2-5	-	TRBD2	15	CASSLTRGYQETQYF	TGTGCCAGCAGCTTAACGCGGGGGTACCAAGAGACCCAGTACTTC
TRBV6-6	TRBJ2-2	-	-	15	CASSYYRGNTGELFF	TGTGCCAGCAGTTATTATAGGGGGAACACCGGGGAGCTGTTTTTT
TRBV7-8	TRBJ1-1	-	TRBD1	14	CASRRGTGNTEAFF	TGTGCCAGCAGAAGAGGGACAGGGAACACTGAAGCTTTCTTT
TRBV7-6	TRBJ2-5	-	TRBD2	16	CASSSLAGRLWETQYF	TGTGCCAGCAGCTCTCTAGCGGGTCGTCTTTGGGAGACCCAGTACTTC
TRBV27	TRBJ2-1	-	TRBD2	15	CASSLALAEHNEQFF	TGTGCCAGCAGTTTAGCGCTAGCGGAGCACAATGAGCAGTTCTTC
TRBV21-1	TRBJ2-7	-	-	14	CASSDPGQSYEQYF	TGTGCCAGCAGCGACCCGGGACAATCCTACGAGCAGTACTTC